This T cell receptor (beta chain) derives from a study of Graves' ophthalmopathy and Graves' hyperthyroidism (dated by TCRdb to the late 2010s). Study-wide context: A patient counted as having stable hyperthyroidism if there was no progression to ophthalmopathy within 18 months of follow-up. TCR beta repertoire signatures were used to distinguish Graves' ophthalmopathy from Graves' hyperthyroidism and to predict progression to ophthalmopathy. In total, 135 blood samples were TCR-sequenced: approximately 40 ophthalmopathy, roughly 80 hyperthyroidism and approximately 17 hyperthyroidism-to-ophthalmopathy patients. A discovery set of 100 patients (43 ophthalmopathy, just over 55 stable hyperthyroidism) was enrolled to explore V-J signatures distinguishing ophthalmopathy from hyperthyroidism. For independent validation, a separate cohort was made up of fewer than 20 hyperthyroidism patients plus 17 patients who later progressed from hyperthyroidism to ophthalmopathy. In over 5 hyperthyroidism patients, the T-cell repertoires found in thyroid tissue were compared with those found in blood. Once sampling was done, hyperthyroidism patients were given methimazole at a starting dose of 30 mg daily, while ophthalmopathy patients were given high-dose intravenous methylprednisolone. General study outcomes and caveats: Sample size was not statistically predetermined, and group allocation was not concealed from the investigators. In validation, the model predicted ophthalmopathy progression with about 70% sensitivity and 72.22% specificity; roughly eleven predicted patients were CT-confirmed with GO in a median of approximately 6.5 months. Most expanded thyroid clonotypes with a frequency above 0.001 also appeared in blood, which suggests that blood repertoires may reflect the immune response in the thyroid. The 13-signature model separated ophthalmopathy from stable hyperthyroidism with roughly 90% sensitivity and 81.08% specificity in cross-validation, and 80%/75% in the test set.

This clonotype was recorded many times. This receptor's antigen is unknown. Qualities for individual bases were not recorded, and no much larger clone is one base off. For repertoire sequencing, TCR beta CDR3 regions were amplified from RNA transcripts. The first round of RT-PCR was done with HTBI primers and the Qiagen OneStep RT-PCR kit, and was followed by a second round of multiplex PCR, then size selection and purification. Sequencing of the libraries was carried out on an Illumina HiSeq2000 in paired-end mode with 100 bp reads. Per the authors' processing: Reads were processed with SOAPnuke, discarding reads with adapters, uncalled bases, mean Phred below 15, or no exact constant-primer or identifier match. COPE v1.2.5 was used to merge the high-quality paired reads. Each unique nucleotide sequence was treated as a clonotype, and MiTCR v1.1 was used to align the clonotypes to the IMGT TRB V, D and J references. Analysis was restricted to V-J combinations with a frequency above 0.0001, which covered roughly 99% of repertoires. A TCR clonal expansion and chaos score per V-J combination was defined as the ratio of F50 clonal expansion to chaos observed in the TCRdist matrix. Welch's t-statistics and random forest were used to reduce features to about 13 V-J combinations, which were fed into a naive Bayes classifier. Thyroid-blood repertoire similarity was quantified with the Morisita-Horn index. TCRdb reworked the public reads: Q25 trimming with fastp, MiXCR clone assembly, productive beta chains retained. Rows are unified per CDR3 protein, each entry keeping the most common DNA and genes. TCRdb, not the original authors, processed these V and J calls. The sample profile shows around 1,200,000 distinct CDR3 sequences; about two fifths of them were found once. Of the sample, around 10% is held by the ten largest clones.

The hyperthyroidism patients were 18 to 65 years old and newly diagnosed, with a disease duration of less than 2 months. Patients with other autoimmune diseases, uncontrolled infections, pregnancy or lactation were excluded from the study. Clinical symptoms, serum thyroxine, TRAb, thyroid ultrasound and orbital computed tomography formed the basis of the diagnosis. Total RNA was extracted with Trizol reagent and quality-checked on an Agilent 2100 Bioanalyzer. The TCR sequence derives from an adult man with Graves' hyperthyroidism. Sequencing was performed on peripheral blood or thyroid tissue (not recorded which).

The CDR3 reads as follows: CASSQEQGLGTNEKLFF. The sequenced DNA: TGCGCCAGCAGCCAAGAACAGGGATTGGGAACTAATGAAAAACTGTTTTTT. The rearrangement joined TRBV4-1 to TRBJ1-4; D gene: possibly TRBD1, on 6 matching bases. From its cysteine to its phenylalanine, the CDR3 spans 17 amino acids. The only DNA kept is the CDR3, 51 bases in frame from the first base. The V end loses 0 bases and the J end loses 1 base, and a stretch of 12 bases separates them. CDR1 and CDR2, looked up from the germline V gene, are MGHRA and YSYEKL.